The 20 T cell receptor beta chains presented below share a single source sample, sequenced in a study of molecular identifiers for immune sequencing clone quantification. TCRdb independently ran MiXCR on the PCR reads; one entry per CDR3 protein. The data show about 510,000 distinct CDR3 sequences, roughly 26% seen once. The specimen was naive CD8+ T cells from blood, with Jurkat cell RNA spiked in. Regarding subset: FACS-sorted CD8+CD4-CCR7+CD45RA+ naive T cells. The origin of the receptors is a human donor in good health. Some libraries in this study had Jurkat cell RNA spiked in.

This clonotype was seen more than once but under ten times. The CDR3 spells CASSLALKGQETQYF. The CDR3 bases are TGTGCCAGCAGCTTAGCCCTCAAGGGCCAAGAGACCCAGTACTTC. The genes are TRBV7-9 and TRBJ2-5; no reliable D call. With 0 bases removed from V and 1 base from J, the gap between germline ends came to 9 bases. CDR3 length: 15 amino acids. Germline assignment: CDR1 SEHNR and CDR2 FQNEAQ (reference sequence).

The CDR3 protein is CASSFSGTSGSNEQFF. In DNA, the CDR3 is TGTGCCAGTAGCTTTTCCGGGACTAGCGGGAGCAATGAGCAGTTCTTC. V usage is TRBV19 and J usage is TRBJ2-1; 14 bases are a match to TRBD2. Unmatched junction bases numbered 7, after V lost 6 bases and J lost 6 bases. The CDR3 runs to 16 residues. Germline CDR1 reads LNHDA; CDR2 reads SQIVND (reference sequence).

This clonotype was counted at least ten times. This chain uses TRBV15 with TRBJ1-4; the D is unclear. The CDR3 covers 15 residues. Trimming took 3 bases from V and 8 from J, leaving 16 bases between them. Germline assignment: CDR1 LNHNV and CDR2 YYDKDF (reference sequence). The CDR3 DNA sequence: TGTGCCACCAGCAGCGCGATTAGCATCAGGGAAAAACTGTTTTTT. This sequence encodes CATSSAISIREKLFF.

The chain couples TRBV4-1 to TRBJ2-1; D is unclear. With 1 base removed from V and 4 bases from J, the gap between germline ends came to 8 bases. CDR3 length: 14 residues. CDR1 and CDR2 (germline): MGHRA, YSYEKL. DNA of the CDR3: TGCGCCAGCAGCCAAGGAAGGCGATACAATGAGCAGTTCTTC. Protein product: CASSQGRRYNEQFF.

This chain joins TRBV20-1 and TRBJ1-1; D gene ambiguous. The V and J ends lost 3 bases and 1 base respectively, with 15 bases between them. The CDR3 has 15 residues. In germline, CDR1 is DFQATT, CDR2 SNEGSKA (reference sequence). CDR3 nucleotide sequence: TGCAGTGCTAGGACCCAAGAGGGCCCGAACACTGAAGCTTTCTTT. Translation gives CSARTQEGPNTEAFF.

This clonotype was seen ten or more times. The rearrangement uses TRBV7-6 and TRBJ1-5; maybe TRBD1 (5 bases). Between the trimmed V and J ends, which lost 0 bases and 3 bases, there was a span of 9 bases. This CDR3 has 15 residues. Germline-derived CDR1 and CDR2 are SGHVS and FNYEAQ. This chain's CDR3 is CASSLAGGDNQPQHF. The CDR3 nucleotides read TGTGCCAGCAGCTTAGCCGGGGGGGACAATCAGCCCCAGCATTTT. The full variable domain, with the rest looked up from reference TRBV7-6 and TRBJ1-5, is GAGVSQSPRYKVTKRGQDVALRCDPISGHVSLYWYRQALGQGPEFLTYFNYEAQQDKSGLPNDRFSAERPEGSISTLTIQRTEQRDSAMYRCASSLAGGDNQPQHFGDGTRLSIL.

This clonotype has at least ten counts. The chain has TRBV5-1 and TRBJ1-1, with TRBD1 matching 7 bases. J lost 0 bases, V lost 4 bases, and 3 bases had no gene match. The CDR3 consists of 14 residues. Per germline, CDR1 SGHRS and CDR2 YFSETQ. CDR3 region: CASSITGVNTEAFF. In nucleotides, the CDR3 is TGCGCCAGCAGCATTACAGGGGTGAACACTGAAGCTTTCTTT.

The chain employs TRBV7-9 and TRBJ1-1; D is ambiguous. The germline CDR1 and CDR2 sequences are SEHNR and FQNEAQ (reference sequence). This CDR3 comprises 10 residues. V lost 5 bases and J 11 bases, leaving 9 bases between the germline ends. In DNA form, the CDR3 reads TGTGCCAGCAGCATGGAGGTCGCTTTCTTT. Translation: CASSMEVAFF.

This clonotype has more than one count but fewer than ten. The gene calls are TRBV27 and TRBJ2-3; 10 bases line up with TRBD1. J was trimmed by 6 bases and V by 6 bases; bases with no gene match: 12. The germline CDR1 and CDR2 sequences are MNHEY and SMNVEV (reference sequence). The CDR3 runs to 16 residues. CDR3 in DNA: TGTGCCAGCAGCAGTTGGGACAGGGGTGTCTGGGATACGCAGTATTTT. Residues: CASSSWDRGVWDTQYF.

This chain connects TRBV25-1 to TRBJ2-2; 12 bases fit TRBD2. CDR1 and CDR2 from the germline V gene are MGHDK and SYGVNS. CDR3 length: 16 amino acids. Trimming took 2 bases from V and 6 from J; bases not matched to a gene: 4. CDR3 loop: CASSEGLAGLAGELFF. DNA for the CDR3: TGTGCCAGCAGTGAAGGACTAGCGGGGTTGGCCGGGGAGCTGTTTTTT.

As to this clonotype: A clone one base away is much larger, so this may be a read error. V usage is TRBV10-3 and J usage is TRBJ1-1; the match to TRBD1 covers 9 bases. The CDR3 runs 11 residues. CDR1 and CDR2 (germline): ENHRY, SYGVKD. CDR3 DNA sequence: TGTTCCATTGGACAGGGGTCGGAGGCTTTCTTT. This encodes CSIGQGSEAFF.

Note on this clonotype: Given a much more abundant clone one base away, this may be a read error. V usage is TRBV28 and J usage is TRBJ2-7; no clear D. Trimming removed 11 bases at V and 3 bases at J, with 14 bases between. From germline, CDR1 is MDHEN and CDR2 SYDVKM. The length of the CDR3 is 12 residues. CDR3 residues: CAGNEPNYEQYF. CDR3 coding DNA: TGTGCCGGCAATGAGCCGAACTACGAGCAGTACTTC.

This clonotype turned up a few times. V gene TRBV6-2 or TRBV6-3 combines with J gene TRBJ2-5; TRBD2 is a possible D gene (5 bases). The ends were cut back, 6 bases at V and 1 base at J, with 12 bases in the middle. This CDR3 has 14 amino acids. CDR1 is MNHEY and CDR2 is SVGEGT in the germline V gene. CDR3 in amino acids: CASSFPGLQETQYF. For the CDR3, the DNA is TGTGCCAGCAGCTTTCCAGGACTCCAAGAGACCCAGTACTTC.

There are a few counts of this clonotype. The gene calls are TRBV7-8 and TRBJ1-4, with 10 bases fitting TRBD1. Germline CDR1 reads SGHVS; CDR2 reads FQNEAQ. V gave up 3 bases and J gave up 7 bases; unmatched junction bases: 14. CDR3 length: 18 amino acids. The CDR3 bases are TGTGCCAGCAGCTTTTCAGGACAGGGGGAATGGATAGGTGAAAAACTGTTTTTT. It translates to CASSFSGQGEWIGEKLFF. Using reference TRBV7-8 and TRBJ1-4 for the parts outside the CDR3, the full variable domain is GAGVSQSPRYKVAKRGQDVALRCDPISGHVSLFWYQQALGQGPEFLTYFQNEAQLDKSGLPSDRFFAERPEGSVSTLKIQRTQQEDSAVYLCASSFSGQGEWIGEKLFFGSGTQLSVL.

This clonotype has ten or more counts. The rearrangement links TRBV6-5 to TRBJ2-7; 8 bases are a match to TRBD1. The junction had 6 bases not matched to a gene; V was cut back by 5 bases and J by 3 bases. The V gene's germline CDR1 is MNHEY and CDR2 SVGAGI. The CDR3 is 14 amino acids. The CDR3 protein is CASSKTGEDYEQYF. The CDR3 DNA sequence: TGTGCCAGCAGTAAGACAGGGGAGGACTACGAGCAGTACTTC.

This clonotype was detected once. This chain links TRBV6-2 or TRBV6-3 with TRBJ2-2; 7 bases fit TRBD2. V lost 4 bases to trimming and J lost 0 bases; unmatched junction nucleotides: 5. The germline V gene encodes CDR1 MNHEY and CDR2 SVGEGT. This CDR3 is built from 16 residues. Here the CDR3 DNA reads TGTGCCAGCAGTTTCGGACTAGACTCGAACACCGGGGAGCTGTTTTTT. Protein product: CASSFGLDSNTGELFF.

The chain is built from TRBV7-9 and TRBJ1-2; D uncertain. V lost 4 bases to trimming and J lost 7 bases, with 13 bases between them. The CDR3 totals 13 residues. CDR1 is SEHNR and CDR2 is FQNEAQ in the germline V gene (reference sequence). The CDR3 is CASSYQEDCGYTF. CDR3 DNA sequence: TGTGCCAGCAGCTATCAAGAGGACTGTGGCTACACCTTC.

This clonotype was seen more than once but under ten times. The chain carries TRBV7-8 and TRBJ2-2; 10 nucleotides match TRBD1. After removal of 1 base from V and 5 bases from J, the junction contained 4 bases not matched to a gene. The CDR3 contains 16 residues. Germline CDR1 reads SGHVS; CDR2 reads FQNEAQ. The CDR3 is CASSLEGQGWTGELFF. CDR3 coding DNA: TGTGCCAGCAGCTTAGAGGGACAGGGGTGGACCGGGGAGCTGTTTTTT. The variable domain in full, completed from reference TRBV7-8 and TRBJ2-2, reads GAGVSQSPRYKVAKRGQDVALRCDPISGHVSLFWYQQALGQGPEFLTYFQNEAQLDKSGLPSDRFFAERPEGSVSTLKIQRTQQEDSAVYLCASSLEGQGWTGELFFGEGSRLTVL.

For this clonotype: One junction end disagrees with the germline gene, perhaps due to a read error. This sequence joins TRBV7-2 and TRBJ2-7, with 13 bases matching TRBD2. The CDR3 loop spans 14 amino acids. CDR1 SGHTA and CDR2 FQGNSA come from the germline V gene. CDR3 protein: CAGSFRLAGGEQYF. The CDR3 DNA reads as TGTGCCGGCAGCTTCCGACTAGCGGGGGGCGAGCAGTACTTC. The variable domain in full, completed from reference TRBV7-2 and TRBJ2-7, reads GAGVSQSPSNKVTEKGKDVELRCDPISGHTALYWYRQSLGQGLEFLIYFQGNSAPDKSGLPSDRFSAERTGGSVSTLTIQRTQQEDSAVYLCAGSFRLAGGEQYFGPGTRLTVT.

Note on this clonotype: A much bigger clone sits one base away, suggesting this may be a read error. J is TRBJ2-5 and V is TRBV5-1, with D unclear. The CDR3 totals 14 residues. Trimming stripped 2 bases from V and 2 bases from J, with 10 bases between. Per germline, CDR1 SGHRS and CDR2 YFSETQ. The CDR3 DNA reads TGCGCCAGCAGCTTCCGGACCAGGCAAGAGACCCAGTACTTC. It yields the protein CASSFRTRQETQYF.